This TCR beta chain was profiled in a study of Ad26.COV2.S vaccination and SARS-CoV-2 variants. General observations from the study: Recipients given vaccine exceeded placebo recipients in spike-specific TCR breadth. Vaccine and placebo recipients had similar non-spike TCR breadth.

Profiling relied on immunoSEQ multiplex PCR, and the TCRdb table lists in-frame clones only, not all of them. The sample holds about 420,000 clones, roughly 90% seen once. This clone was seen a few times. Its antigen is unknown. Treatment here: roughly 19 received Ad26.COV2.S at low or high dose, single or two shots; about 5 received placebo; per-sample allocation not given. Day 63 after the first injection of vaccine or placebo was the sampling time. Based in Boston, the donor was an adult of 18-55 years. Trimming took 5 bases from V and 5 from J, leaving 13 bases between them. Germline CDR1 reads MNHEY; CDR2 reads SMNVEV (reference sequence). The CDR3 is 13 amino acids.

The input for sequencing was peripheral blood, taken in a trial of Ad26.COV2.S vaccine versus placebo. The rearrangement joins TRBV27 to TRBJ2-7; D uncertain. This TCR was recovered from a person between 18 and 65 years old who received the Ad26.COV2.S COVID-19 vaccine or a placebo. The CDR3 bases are TGTGCCAGCAGTCCCCGGACCAGCCACGAGCAGTACTTC. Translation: CASSPRTSHEQYF.